This T cell receptor beta chain comes out of a study of blood T cell repertoires in COVID-19. About the research overall: Material from acute and convalescent COVID-19 was sourced from the United States, Italy and Spain.

The data were produced by immunoSEQ multiplex PCR, yet TCRdb's version contains in-frame clones alone and is incomplete. The repertoire has roughly 520,000 clones, roughly 90% of them found once; the top ten carry less than 2%. Germline V gene sequence: CDR1 LNHDA, CDR2 SQIVND (reference sequence). The CDR3 contains 13 residues. Trimming removed 5 bases at V and 0 bases at J, with 7 bases between. This receptor was obtained from a woman in her forties who had recovered from COVID-19. Material: PBMCs or T cells enriched from blood (not recorded which). The J gene is TRBJ2-5, the V gene TRBV19; D not certain. The CDR3 DNA follows: TGTGCCAGTAGTGAGGCGGACCAAGAGACCCAGTACTTC. Translating gives CASSEADQETQYF.